This is a list of T cell receptor beta chains from one sample in a study of Ad26.COV2.S vaccination and SARS-CoV-2 variants. TCRdb keeps only in-frame clones here, not all; method: immunoSEQ multiplex PCR. Of around 450,000 clones in the sample, approximately 90% are singletons; the top ten hold more than 1.5%. The sequencing used peripheral blood, collected in a trial of Ad26.COV2.S vaccine versus placebo. The receptors derive from a person between 18 and 59 years old who received the Ad26.COV2.S COVID-19 vaccine or a placebo. Each CDR3 is given with its conserved first and last residue. The order of the fields is J gene, V gene, D gene, clone size, CDR3 protein, CDR3 DNA. The D gene is left open where the match is weak. A clone size is listed for some rows: how often the clone was seen (once, few, many), or a class if it is expanded.

>TRBJ2-7|TRBV3-1/TRBV3-2|-|-
CASSAGGAGYEQYF
TGTGCCAGCAGCGCTGGGGGGGCGGGCTACGAGCAGTACTTC
>TRBJ1-1|TRBV7-3|-|-
CASSLVAGTEAFF
TGTGCCAGCAGCTTAGTCGCGGGCACTGAAGCTTTCTTT
>TRBJ2-7|TRBV10-3|TRBD1|-
CALSRDSLYEQYF
TGTGCCCTGAGCCGGGACAGCCTCTACGAGCAGTACTTC
>TRBJ2-1|TRBV29-1|TRBD2|-
CSVPIWGLGRHNEQFF
TGCAGCGTTCCCATCTGGGGACTAGGGAGGCACAATGAGCAGTTCTTC
>TRBJ1-5|TRBV18|-|-
CASSDGNSNQPQHF
TGTGCCAGCTCGGACGGAAATAGCAATCAGCCCCAGCATTTT
>TRBJ1-1|TRBV28|-|-
CASSFPGHTEAFF
TGTGCCAGCAGTTTCCCAGGACACACTGAAGCTTTCTTT
>TRBJ2-7|TRBV7-9|TRBD2|-
CASSPRGGLPYEQYF
TGTGCCAGCAGCCCTCGGGGGGGGTTACCCTACGAGCAGTACTTC
>TRBJ1-2|TRBV19|TRBD1|few
CASSKPGQGNYGYTF
TGTGCCAGTAGTAAACCGGGACAGGGGAACTATGGCTACACCTTC
>TRBJ2-7|TRBV27|TRBD2|-
CASSFRAGGHYEQYF
TGTGCCAGCAGTTTTCGAGCGGGGGGTCACTACGAGCAGTACTTC
>TRBJ1-2|TRBV28|-|-
CASSSPGISNYGYTF
TGTGCCAGCAGTTCCCCAGGGATTTCTAACTATGGCTACACCTTC
>TRBJ2-7|TRBV9|-|-
CASSVGGGVSYEQYF
TGTGCCAGCAGCGTAGGAGGCGGGGTCTCCTACGAGCAGTACTTC
>TRBJ1-1|TRBV9|-|few
CASSVVPNTEAFF
TGTGCCAGCAGCGTAGTTCCGAACACTGAAGCTTTCTTT
>TRBJ2-5|TRBV5-4|TRBD2|-
CASSSRTSGRAGETQYF
TGTGCCAGCAGCTCCCGGACTAGCGGGAGGGCGGGGGAGACCCAGTACTTC
>TRBJ2-2|TRBV3-1/TRBV3-2|TRBD2|-
CASSHRVGLVNTGELFF
TGTGCCAGCAGCCACCGTGTGGGACTAGTGAACACCGGGGAGCTGTTTTTT
>TRBJ2-3|TRBV5-6|TRBD2|-
CASSLVPTSGSTDTQYF
TGTGCCAGCAGCTTGGTACCGACTAGCGGGAGCACAGATACGCAGTATTTT